Presented here are 12 T cell receptor beta chains from one specimen sequenced in a study of Graves' ophthalmopathy and Graves' hyperthyroidism. Amplified material comprised TCR beta CDR3 regions derived from RNA transcripts. First-round RT-PCR used HTBI primers; second-round multiplex PCR followed. TCRdb used MiXCR to reprocess the multiplex PCR reads, holding one entry per CDR3 protein. The table has about 380,000 distinct CDR3 sequences, 15% to 19% seen once. Sample: peripheral blood. The receptor source for this set is a woman aged 18-29 years with stable Graves' hyperthyroidism.

This clonotype was counted ten times or more. This chain joins TRBV12-3 or TRBV12-4 and TRBJ1-1; a possible D gene is TRBD1 (5 bases). The ends were cut back, 2 bases at V and 11 bases at J, with 15 bases in the middle. This CDR3 is built from 13 residues. Here the CDR3 DNA reads TGTGCCAGCAGTTTAATGGGGGGTGACTCCGCTTTCTTT. Its translation is CASSLMGGDSAFF.

A remark on this clonotype: Possible read error: a much larger clone is one base away. The CDR3 does not end in the conserved phenylalanine or tryptophan, so this is likely a read error. The chain carries TRBV20-1 and TRBJ1-1; TRBD1 might be the D (6 bases). Germline V gene sequence: CDR1 DFQATT, CDR2 SNEGSKA (reference sequence). There are 13 residues in the CDR3. CDR3 bases: TGCAGGGCGGGGGGGGCCATGAACACTGAAGCTTTCTTG. As protein: CRAGGAMNTEAFL.

This clonotype was observed many times. The rearrangement links TRBV9 to TRBJ1-1; D is uncertain. The CDR3 sequence is 14 residues long. Germline-derived CDR1 and CDR2 are SGDLS and YYNGEE. Trimming cost V 4 bases and J 3 bases, with 13 bases left between them. CDR3 sequence reads: CASSPNWVYTEAFF. The DNA for the CDR3 is TGTGCCAGCAGCCCTAATTGGGTCTACACTGAAGCTTTCTTT. Complete variable domain (other parts from reference TRBV9 and TRBJ1-1): DSGVTQTPKHLITATGQRVTLRCSPRSGDLSVYWYQQSLDQGLQFLIQYYNGEERAKGNILERFSAQQFPDLHSELNLSSLELGDSALYFCASSPNWVYTEAFFGQGTRLTVV.

With respect to this clonotype: A read error may explain this, as a much larger clone is one base away. The chain has TRBV18 and TRBJ1-2; 9 bases map to TRBD1. Germline V gene lookup returns CDR1 KGHSH and CDR2 LQKENI. This CDR3 is built from 15 residues. As DNA, the CDR3 is TGTGCCAGCTCAAGCACCGGGACAGGGAACTATGGCTACGCCTTC. Translating it yields CASSSTGTGNYGYAF.

Here the CDR3 DNA reads TGCAGTGCCCTCTTCCGCCAGGGACTCAAGGACGAGCAGTACTTC. Translating it yields CSALFRQGLKDEQYF. The V and J genes are TRBV20-1 and TRBJ2-7; perhaps TRBD2 as D (6 bases). CDR1 and CDR2 (germline): DFQATT, SNEGSKA (reference sequence). This CDR3 spans 15 amino acids. Trimming left V 6 bases short and J 5 bases short, with 23 bases between.

This clonotype was seen repeatedly, ten times or more. The V call is TRBV12-3 or TRBV12-4, the J call TRBJ1-5; D unresolved. The CDR3 runs to 16 residues. V lost 3 bases and J lost 0, with 12 bases in between. The CDR3 nucleotides read TGTGCCAGCAGTTTTCGTCCGGACTATAGCAATCAGCCCCAGCATTTT. It specifies CASSFRPDYSNQPQHF.

Of note for this clonotype: This may be a read error: a much more frequent sequence differs by one nucleotide. The missing conserved phenylalanine or tryptophan at the end of this CDR3 makes a read error likely. The rearrangement links TRBV11-2 to TRBJ2-2; no reliable D call. The V end lost 2 bases, the J end lost 4 bases, and 14 bases lay between the germline ends. CDR1 and CDR2 (germline): SGHAT, FQNNGV. CDR3 length: 16 residues. CDR3 nucleotides: TGTGCCAGCAGCTTAAGCTCTTGGGCGAGCACCGGGGAGCTGTTTGTT. Amino acid sequence: CASSLSSWASTGELFV.

This clonotype was recorded many times. The chain has TRBV28 and TRBJ1-2, with a weak D call TRBD1 (5 bases). Between the trimmed V and J ends, which lost 7 bases and 3 bases, there was a span of 12 bases. The CDR3 consists of 13 residues. Germline V gives CDR1 MDHEN, CDR2 SYDVKM. CDR3: CASNVQGDYGYTF. For the CDR3, the DNA is TGTGCCAGCAACGTCCAGGGAGACTATGGCTACACCTTC.

Ten or more counts support this clonotype. The CDR3 reads CASSYSPHRGSNTEAFF. CDR3 DNA sequence: TGTGCCAGCAGTTACTCCCCTCACAGGGGAAGTAACACTGAAGCTTTCTTT. The chain uses TRBV6-5 and TRBJ1-1; 7 bases are a match to TRBD1. Unmatched junction bases numbered 9, after V lost 0 bases and J lost 2 bases. Per germline, CDR1 MNHEY and CDR2 SVGAGI. The CDR3 runs to 17 residues.

This clonotype was picked up many times. The rearrangement links TRBV6-2 or TRBV6-3 to TRBJ1-2, with D perhaps matching TRBD1 (5 bases). Trimming took 7 bases from V and 8 from J, leaving 20 bases between them. Germline CDR1 is MNHEY and CDR2 is SVGEGT. The CDR3 totals 14 residues. The CDR3 region is CASIQAGRAQGYTF. The CDR3 coding sequence is TGTGCCAGCATCCAAGCGGGACGCGCCCAAGGCTACACCTTC.

This clonotype was found many times. The chain recombines TRBV6-2 or TRBV6-3 with TRBJ1-5, with a weak D call TRBD1 (6 bases). In germline, CDR1 is MNHEY, CDR2 SVGEGT. This CDR3 spans 15 amino acids. The V and J ends lost 0 bases and 5 bases respectively, with 11 bases between them. Here the CDR3 DNA reads TGTGCCAGCAGTTACTCGCAGGGGCCTTATCAGCCCCAGCATTTT. Encoded protein: CASSYSQGPYQPQHF.

The rearrangement joins TRBV28 to TRBJ1-2; 7 bases align to TRBD1. V shed 6 bases and J 6 bases; nucleotides not matched to a gene: 13. CDR3 length: 15 amino acids. The germline V gene has CDR1 MDHEN and CDR2 SYDVKM. Here the CDR3 DNA reads TGTGCCAGCAGCGTTCCGGACAGGCAGTCGGATGGCTACACCTTC. It encodes CASSVPDRQSDGYTF.